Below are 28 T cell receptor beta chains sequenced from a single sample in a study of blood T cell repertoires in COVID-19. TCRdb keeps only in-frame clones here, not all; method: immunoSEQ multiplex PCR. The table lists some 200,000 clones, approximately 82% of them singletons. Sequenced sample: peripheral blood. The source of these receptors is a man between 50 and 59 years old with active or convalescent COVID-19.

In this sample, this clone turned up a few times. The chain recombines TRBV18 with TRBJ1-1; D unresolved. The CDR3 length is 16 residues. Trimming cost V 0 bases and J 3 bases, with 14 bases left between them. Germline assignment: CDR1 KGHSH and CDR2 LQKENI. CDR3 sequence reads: CASSPPSGRSDTEAFF. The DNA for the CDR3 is TGTGCCAGCTCACCACCATCGGGGAGATCGGACACTGAAGCTTTCTTT.

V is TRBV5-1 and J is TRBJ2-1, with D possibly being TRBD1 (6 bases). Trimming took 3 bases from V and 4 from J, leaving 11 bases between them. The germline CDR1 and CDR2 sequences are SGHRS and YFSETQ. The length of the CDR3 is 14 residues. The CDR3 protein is CASSWGQPYNEQFF. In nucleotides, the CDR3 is TGCGCCAGCAGCTGGGGGCAGCCTTACAATGAGCAGTTCTTC.

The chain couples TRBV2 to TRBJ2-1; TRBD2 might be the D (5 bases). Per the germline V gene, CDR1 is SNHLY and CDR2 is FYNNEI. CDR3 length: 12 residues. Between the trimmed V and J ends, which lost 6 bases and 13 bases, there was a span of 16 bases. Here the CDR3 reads CASSPYRGPQFF. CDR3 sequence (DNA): TGTGCCAGCAGCCCCTACCGCGGGCCTCAGTTCTTC.

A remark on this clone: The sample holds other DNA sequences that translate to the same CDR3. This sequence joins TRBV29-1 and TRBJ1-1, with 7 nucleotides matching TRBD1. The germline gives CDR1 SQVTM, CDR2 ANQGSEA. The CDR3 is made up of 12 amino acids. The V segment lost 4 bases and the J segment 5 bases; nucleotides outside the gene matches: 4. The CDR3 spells CSVAGGRTEAFF. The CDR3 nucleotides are TGCAGCGTTGCAGGGGGGCGGACTGAAGCTTTCTTT.

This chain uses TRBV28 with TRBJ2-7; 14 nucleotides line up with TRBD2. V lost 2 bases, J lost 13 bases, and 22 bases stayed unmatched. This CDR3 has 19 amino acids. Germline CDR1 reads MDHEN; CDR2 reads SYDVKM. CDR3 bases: TGTGCCAGCAGTTTAATGGACAGGGGGACTAGCGGGAGACGATCTAGTAAATACTTC. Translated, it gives CASSLMDRGTSGRRSSKYF. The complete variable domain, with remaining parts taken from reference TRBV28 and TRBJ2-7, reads DVKVTQSSRYLVKRTGEKVFLECVQDMDHENMFWYRQDPGLGLRLIYFSYDVKMKEKGDIPEGYSVSREKKERFSLILESASTNQTSMYLCASSLMDRGTSGRRSSKYFGPGTRLTVT.

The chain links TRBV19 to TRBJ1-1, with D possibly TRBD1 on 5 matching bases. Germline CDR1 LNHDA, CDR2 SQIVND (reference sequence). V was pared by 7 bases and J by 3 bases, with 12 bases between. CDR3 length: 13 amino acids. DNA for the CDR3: TGTGCCAGTAATTTCGCGGGGGACACTGAAGCTTTCTTT. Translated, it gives CASNFAGDTEAFF.

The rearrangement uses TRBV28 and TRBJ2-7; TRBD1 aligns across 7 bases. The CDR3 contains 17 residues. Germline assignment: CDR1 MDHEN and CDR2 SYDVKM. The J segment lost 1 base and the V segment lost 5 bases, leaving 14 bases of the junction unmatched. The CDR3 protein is CASSLRGDRFYSYEQYV. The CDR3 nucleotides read TGTGCCAGCAGTCTCAGAGGGGACAGATTTTATTCCTACGAGCAGTACGTC.

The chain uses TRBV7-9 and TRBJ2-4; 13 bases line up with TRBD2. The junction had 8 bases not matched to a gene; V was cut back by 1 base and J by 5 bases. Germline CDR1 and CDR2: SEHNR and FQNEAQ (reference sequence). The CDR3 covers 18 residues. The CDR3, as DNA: TGTGCCAGCAGCTTAGGGGGAGGACTAGCGGGAGAAGAAAACATTCAGTACTTC. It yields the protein CASSLGGGLAGEENIQYF.

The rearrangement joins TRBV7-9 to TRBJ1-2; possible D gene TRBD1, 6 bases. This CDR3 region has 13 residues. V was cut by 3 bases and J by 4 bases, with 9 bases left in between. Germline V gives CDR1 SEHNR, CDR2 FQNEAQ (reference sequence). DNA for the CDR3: TGTGCCAGCAGCTTTATGGGGGCCTATGGCTACACCTTC. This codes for CASSFMGAYGYTF. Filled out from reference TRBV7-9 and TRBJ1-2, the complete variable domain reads DTGVSQNPRHKITKRGQNVTFRCDPISEHNRLYWYRQTLGQGPEFLTYFQNEAQLEKSRLLSDRFSAERPKGSFSTLEIQRTEQGDSAMYLCASSFMGAYGYTFGSGTRLTVV.

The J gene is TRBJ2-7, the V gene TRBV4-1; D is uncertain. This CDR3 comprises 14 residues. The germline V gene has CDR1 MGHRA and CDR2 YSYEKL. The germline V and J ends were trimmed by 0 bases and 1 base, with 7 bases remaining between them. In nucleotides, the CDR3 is TGCGCCAGCAGCCAAGATCTTTCGTCCTACGAGCAGTACTTC. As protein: CASSQDLSSYEQYF.

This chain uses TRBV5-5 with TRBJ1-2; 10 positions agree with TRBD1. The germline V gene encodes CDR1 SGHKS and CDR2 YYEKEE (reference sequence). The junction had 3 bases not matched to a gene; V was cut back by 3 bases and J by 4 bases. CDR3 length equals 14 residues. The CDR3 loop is CASSWDRGFYGYTF. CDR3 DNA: TGTGCCAGCAGCTGGGACAGGGGTTTCTATGGCTACACCTTC.

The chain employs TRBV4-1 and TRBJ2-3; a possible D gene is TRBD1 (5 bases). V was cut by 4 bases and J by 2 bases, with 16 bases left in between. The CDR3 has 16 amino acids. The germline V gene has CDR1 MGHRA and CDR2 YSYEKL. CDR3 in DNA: TGCGCCAGCAGCCGCGCCGACAGTGAATTCACAGATACGCAGTATTTT. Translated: CASSRADSEFTDTQYF.

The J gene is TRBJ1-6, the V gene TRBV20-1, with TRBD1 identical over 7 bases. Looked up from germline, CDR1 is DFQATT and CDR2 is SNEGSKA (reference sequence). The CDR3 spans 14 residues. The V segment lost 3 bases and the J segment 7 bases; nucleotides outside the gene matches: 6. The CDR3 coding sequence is TGCAGTGCTAGTCAACAGGGGAGAAATTCACCCCTCCACTTT. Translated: CSASQQGRNSPLHF.

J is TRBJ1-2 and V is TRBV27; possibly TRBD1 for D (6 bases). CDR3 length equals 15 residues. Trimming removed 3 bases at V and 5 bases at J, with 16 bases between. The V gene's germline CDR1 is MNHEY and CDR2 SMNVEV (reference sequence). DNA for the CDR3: TGTGCCAGCAGTTTGACCCCCGGGACACTTTATGGCTACACCTTC. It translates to CASSLTPGTLYGYTF.

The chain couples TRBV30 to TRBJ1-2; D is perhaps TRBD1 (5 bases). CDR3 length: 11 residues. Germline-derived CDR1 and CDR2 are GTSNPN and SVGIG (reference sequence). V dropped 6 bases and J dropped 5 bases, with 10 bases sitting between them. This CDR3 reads CACAGRYGYTF. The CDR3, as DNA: TGTGCCTGTGCGGGACGGTATGGCTACACCTTC.

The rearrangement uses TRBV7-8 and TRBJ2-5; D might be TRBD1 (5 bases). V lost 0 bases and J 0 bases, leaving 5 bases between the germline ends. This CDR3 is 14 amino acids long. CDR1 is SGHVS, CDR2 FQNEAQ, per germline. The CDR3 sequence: CASSLAGDQETQYF. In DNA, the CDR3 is TGTGCCAGCAGCTTAGCAGGGGACCAAGAGACCCAGTACTTC.

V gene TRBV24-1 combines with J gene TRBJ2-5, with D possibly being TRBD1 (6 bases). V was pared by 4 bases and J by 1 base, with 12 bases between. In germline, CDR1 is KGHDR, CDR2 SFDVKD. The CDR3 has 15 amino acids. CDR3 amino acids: CATSETQGLQETQYF. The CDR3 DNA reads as TGTGCCACCAGTGAGACACAGGGCCTCCAAGAGACCCAGTACTTC.

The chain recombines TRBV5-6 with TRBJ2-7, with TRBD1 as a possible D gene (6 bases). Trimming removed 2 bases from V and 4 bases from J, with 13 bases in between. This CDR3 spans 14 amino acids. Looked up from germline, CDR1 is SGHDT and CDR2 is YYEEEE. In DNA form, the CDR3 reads TGTGCCAGCAGCTTTGCTCAGGGGTGGTACGAGCAGTACGTC. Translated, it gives CASSFAQGWYEQYV.

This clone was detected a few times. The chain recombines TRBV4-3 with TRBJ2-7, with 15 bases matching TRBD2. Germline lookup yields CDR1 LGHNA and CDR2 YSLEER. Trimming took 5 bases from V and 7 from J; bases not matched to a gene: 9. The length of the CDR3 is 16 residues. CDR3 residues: CASSLGLAGGISEQYF. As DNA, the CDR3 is TGCGCCAGCAGCTTAGGACTAGCGGGAGGGATCTCGGAGCAGTACTTC.

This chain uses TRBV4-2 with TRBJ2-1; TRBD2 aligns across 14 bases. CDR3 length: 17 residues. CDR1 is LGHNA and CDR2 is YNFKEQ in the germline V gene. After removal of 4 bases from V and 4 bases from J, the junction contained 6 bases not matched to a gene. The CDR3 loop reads CASSPGTSGGQYNEQFF. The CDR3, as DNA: TGTGCCAGCAGCCCCGGGACTAGCGGGGGCCAATACAATGAGCAGTTCTTC.

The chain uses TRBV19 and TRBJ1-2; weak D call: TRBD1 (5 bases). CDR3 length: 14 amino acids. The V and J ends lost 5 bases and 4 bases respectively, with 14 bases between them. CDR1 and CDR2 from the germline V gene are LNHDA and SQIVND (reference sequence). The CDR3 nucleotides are TGTGCCAGTAGTTTCAGGGATTCTGGCTATGGCTACACCTTC. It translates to CASSFRDSGYGYTF.

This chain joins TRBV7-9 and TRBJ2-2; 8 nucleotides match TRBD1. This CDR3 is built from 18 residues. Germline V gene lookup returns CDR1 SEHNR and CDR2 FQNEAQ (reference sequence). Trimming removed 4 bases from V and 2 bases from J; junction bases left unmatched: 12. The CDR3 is CASSSITRTGPNTGELFF. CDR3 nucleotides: TGTGCCAGCAGCTCAATTACTAGGACAGGGCCCAACACCGGGGAGCTGTTTTTT.

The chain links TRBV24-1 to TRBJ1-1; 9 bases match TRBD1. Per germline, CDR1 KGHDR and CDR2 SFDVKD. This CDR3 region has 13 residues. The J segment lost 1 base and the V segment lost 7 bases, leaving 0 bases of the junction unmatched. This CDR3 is CATRGQGNTEAFF. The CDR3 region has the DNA TGTGCCACCAGGGGACAGGGGAACACTGAAGCTTTCTTT.

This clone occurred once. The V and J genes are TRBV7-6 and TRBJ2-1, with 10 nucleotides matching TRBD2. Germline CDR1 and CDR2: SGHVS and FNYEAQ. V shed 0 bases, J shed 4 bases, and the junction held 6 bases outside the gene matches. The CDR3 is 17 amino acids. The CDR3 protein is CASSLAYRTSGYNEQFF. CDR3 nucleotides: TGTGCCAGCAGCTTAGCGTATCGGACTAGCGGATACAATGAGCAGTTCTTC.

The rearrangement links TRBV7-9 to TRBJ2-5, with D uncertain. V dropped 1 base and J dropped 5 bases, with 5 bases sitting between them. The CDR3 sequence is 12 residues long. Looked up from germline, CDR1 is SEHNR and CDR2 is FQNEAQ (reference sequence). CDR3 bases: TGTGCCAGCAGCTTAGAGAGGGAGACCCAGTACTTC. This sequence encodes CASSLERETQYF.

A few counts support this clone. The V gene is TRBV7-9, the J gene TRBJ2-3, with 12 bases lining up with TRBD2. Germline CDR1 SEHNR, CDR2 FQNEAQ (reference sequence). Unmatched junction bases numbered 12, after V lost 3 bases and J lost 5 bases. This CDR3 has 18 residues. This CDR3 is CASSFPFRLAGVRDTQYF. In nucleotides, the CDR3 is TGTGCCAGCAGCTTCCCCTTTCGACTAGCGGGGGTTCGAGATACGCAGTATTTT.

As DNA, the CDR3 is TGTGCCAGCAGTACCTTACAGGGGACGAACACTGAAGCTTTCTTT. The encoded protein is CASSTLQGTNTEAFF. This rearrangement joins TRBV6-6 to TRBJ1-1; 7 bases are shared with TRBD1. J was trimmed by 1 base and V by 5 bases; bases with no gene match: 7. Germline lookup yields CDR1 MNHNY and CDR2 SVGAGI (reference sequence). The CDR3 runs to 15 residues.

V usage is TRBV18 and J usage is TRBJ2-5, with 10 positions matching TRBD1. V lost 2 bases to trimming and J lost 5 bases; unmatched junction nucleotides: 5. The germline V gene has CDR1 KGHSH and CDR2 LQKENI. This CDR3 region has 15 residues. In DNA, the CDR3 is TGTGCCAGCTCACCAAGGGACAGGGGCAGGGAGACCCAGTACTTC. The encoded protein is CASSPRDRGRETQYF. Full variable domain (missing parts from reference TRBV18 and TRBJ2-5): NAGVMQNPRHLVRRRGQEARLRCSPMKGHSHVYWYRQLPEEGLKFMVYLQKENIIDESGMPKERFSAEFPKEGPSILRIQQVVRGDSAAYFCASSPRDRGRETQYFGPGTRLLVL.